This TCR beta chain was sequenced during a study of T cell changes during pregnancy in multiple sclerosis. V was pared by 5 bases and J by 7 bases, with 2 bases of the junction left unmatched. The CDR3 is 14 residues long. Germline lookup yields CDR1 MRHNA and CDR2 SNTAGT. Clones were read by immunoSEQ multiplex PCR, and TCRdb kept only the in-frame ones, dropping some. The sample includes fewer than 100,000 clones, 85% to 95% of them seen just once. The receptor comes from a female donor in good health, enrolled as a control in a pregnancy study. V gene TRBV6-4 combines with J gene TRBJ2-1; 13 nucleotides line up with TRBD2. The material sequenced was peripheral blood, taken after pregnancy. CDR3 protein: CASSRTSGGNEQFF. In nucleotides, the CDR3 is TGTGCCAGCAGTCGGACTAGCGGGGGAAATGAGCAGTTCTTC.